A single sample gave rise to the 19 T cell receptor beta chains below, sequenced in a study of blood T cell repertoires in COVID-19. The data were produced by immunoSEQ multiplex PCR, yet TCRdb's version contains in-frame clones alone and is incomplete. There are 380,000 or so clones in the sample; 80% to 90% occur only once, and 0.95% to 1.5% lies in the top ten. The material sequenced was peripheral blood. All receptors derive from a man aged 35 to 55 with acute or convalescent COVID-19.

The chain links TRBV7-9 to TRBJ2-7; no definite D call. The ends were cut back, 1 base at V and 4 bases at J, with 8 bases in the middle. This CDR3 has 13 residues. Germline assignment: CDR1 SEHNR and CDR2 FQNEAQ (reference sequence). The CDR3 DNA reads as TGTGCCAGCAGCTTAGTGGGCAGATACGAGCAGTACTTC. It encodes CASSLVGRYEQYF.

The chain carries TRBV4-3 and TRBJ1-1; tentatively, D is TRBD1 (5 bases). Per germline, CDR1 LGHNA and CDR2 YSLEER. The V end was cut by 1 base, the J end by 8 bases, with 11 bases between. This CDR3 has 13 residues. The chain's CDR3 is CASSQVAGAEAFF. The CDR3 nucleotides read TGCGCCAGCAGCCAAGTAGCTGGGGCAGAAGCTTTCTTT.

V gene TRBV30 combines with J gene TRBJ1-1; D is possibly TRBD1 (6 bases). Germline-derived CDR1 and CDR2 are GTSNPN and SVGIG (reference sequence). Trimming took off 2 bases at V and 1 base at J, with 17 bases between the two ends. The CDR3 totals 16 residues. This CDR3 reads CAWSFRDKWGNTEAFF. CDR3 sequence (DNA): TGTGCCTGGAGTTTCCGGGACAAATGGGGGAACACTGAAGCTTTCTTT.

The rearrangement links TRBV19 to TRBJ1-6; 7 bases fit TRBD1. Germline lookup yields CDR1 LNHDA and CDR2 SQIVND (reference sequence). This CDR3 contains 14 residues. Germline trimming cut 2 bases from V and 9 bases from J; bases unmatched to any gene: 4. The CDR3 region is CASSIQDRVSPLHF. The CDR3 nucleotides read TGTGCCAGTAGTATACAAGACAGGGTTTCACCCCTCCACTTT.

The gene calls are TRBV7-3 and TRBJ2-2; D is perhaps TRBD2 (5 bases). The V and J ends lost 6 bases and 5 bases respectively, with 13 bases between them. CDR3 length equals 14 residues. Germline CDR1 SGHTA, CDR2 FQGTGA. CDR3 DNA: TGTGCCAGCAGGAACAATCCGGGAACCGGGGAGCTGTTTTTT. As protein: CASRNNPGTGELFF.

This clone was recorded only once. The chain carries TRBV5-1 and TRBJ1-5; 7 positions agree with TRBD1. The CDR3 length is 15 residues. J lost 4 bases, V lost 0 bases, and 4 bases had no gene match. Germline V gene data show CDR1 as SGHRS and CDR2 as YFSETQ. The CDR3 spells CASSLGGQLNQPQHF. For the CDR3, the DNA is TGCGCCAGCAGCTTGGGGGGACAGCTAAATCAGCCCCAGCATTTT.

The rearrangement joins TRBV3-1 (or the pseudogene TRBV3-2) to TRBJ1-4, with 10 bases matching TRBD1. This CDR3 spans 14 amino acids. From germline, CDR1 is LGHDT and CDR2 YNNKEL (reference sequence). V gave up 6 bases and J gave up 7 bases; unmatched junction bases: 5. The CDR3 region is CASSFGTGVEKLFF. In nucleotides, the CDR3 is TGTGCCAGCAGTTTCGGGACAGGGGTTGAAAAACTGTTTTTT.

The V and J genes are TRBV6-5 and TRBJ2-3; no definite D call. V dropped 4 bases and J dropped 5 bases, with 10 bases sitting between them. The V gene's germline CDR1 is MNHEY and CDR2 SVGAGI. The CDR3 runs 13 residues. CDR3 in amino acids: CASSSNLIDTQYF. As DNA, the CDR3 is TGTGCCAGCAGTTCGAACTTAATAGATACGCAGTATTTT.

In its sample, this clone was seen once. The chain carries TRBV9 and TRBJ2-7; D ambiguous. The germline V and J ends were trimmed by 4 bases and 2 bases, with 10 bases remaining between them. This CDR3 is 13 amino acids long. Germline V gives CDR1 SGDLS, CDR2 YYNGEE. The CDR3 sequence is CASSPSSAYEQYF. The CDR3 bases are TGTGCCAGCAGCCCCTCCTCGGCCTACGAGCAGTACTTC.

The chain is built from TRBV4-3 and TRBJ2-2; TRBD2 aligns across 8 bases. Germline-derived CDR1 and CDR2 are LGHNA and YSLEER. The V gene end was trimmed by 0 bases and the J gene end by 2 bases; junction bases not matched to a gene: 2. This CDR3 has 16 residues. The CDR3 spells CASSQDGLANTGELFF. The CDR3 bases are TGCGCCAGCAGCCAAGATGGACTAGCTAACACCGGGGAGCTGTTTTTT.

The DNA for the CDR3 is TGTGCCAGCGGATCAACAGGGATCCACGAGCAGTACTTC. It translates to CASGSTGIHEQYF. The V and J genes are TRBV27 and TRBJ2-7; D perhaps matches TRBD1 (6 bases). The CDR3 length is 13 residues. V was clipped by 8 bases and J by 5 bases, with 16 bases between them. Germline V gives CDR1 MNHEY, CDR2 SMNVEV (reference sequence).

CDR3 residues: CASSPGLGYTEAFF. The DNA of the CDR3 is TGTGCCAGCTCACCGGGGCTGGGGTACACTGAAGCTTTCTTT. This chain connects TRBV18 to TRBJ1-1, with a tentative D call TRBD1 (5 bases). From germline, CDR1 is KGHSH and CDR2 LQKENI. This CDR3 is 14 amino acids long. V lost 3 bases to trimming and J lost 3 bases, with 11 bases between them.

The gene calls are TRBV27 and TRBJ1-3; TRBD1 matches at 9 bases. Per the germline V gene, CDR1 is MNHEY and CDR2 is SMNVEV (reference sequence). Trimming took 4 bases from V and 1 from J; bases not matched to a gene: 5. CDR3 size: 16 residues. DNA of the CDR3: TGTGCCAGCAGTTCATCCGGGACAGGGTCTGGAAACACCATATATTTT. Encoded protein: CASSSSGTGSGNTIYF.

This sequence joins TRBV30 and TRBJ2-7; 11 bases are shared with TRBD1. This CDR3 spans 16 amino acids. Trimming at V came to 5 bases and at J to 0 bases, leaving 9 bases not matched to a gene. The germline gives CDR1 GTSNPN, CDR2 SVGIG (reference sequence). DNA for the CDR3: TGTGCCTGGGAGAACACCGGGACAGGGGGCTCCTACGAGCAGTACTTC. Translation: CAWENTGTGGSYEQYF.

In its sample, this clone was seen once. The V and J genes are TRBV9 and TRBJ2-7; TRBD2 might be the D (5 bases). V was trimmed by 3 bases and J by 0 bases, leaving 7 bases between them. Germline CDR1 is SGDLS and CDR2 is YYNGEE. The CDR3 sequence is 13 residues long. This chain's CDR3 is CASSGRGSYEQYF. CDR3 DNA sequence: TGTGCCAGCAGCGGACGGGGCTCCTACGAGCAGTACTTC. Full variable domain (rest looked up from reference TRBV9 and TRBJ2-7): DSGVTQTPKHLITATGQRVTLRCSPRSGDLSVYWYQQSLDQGLQFLIQYYNGEERAKGNILERFSAQQFPDLHSELNLSSLELGDSALYFCASSGRGSYEQYFGPGTRLTVT.

CDR3 in DNA: TGTGCCAGCTCACCTTCAAGGCCCCGGACTAGCGGGGGCTATACGCAGTATTTT. This translates into CASSPSRPRTSGGYTQYF. The chain recombines TRBV18 with TRBJ2-3, with TRBD2 identical over 13 bases. Looked up from germline, CDR1 is KGHSH and CDR2 is LQKENI. The CDR3 contains 18 residues. Germline trimming cut 3 bases from V and 7 bases from J; bases unmatched to any gene: 13. Combining the CDR3 with reference TRBV18 and TRBJ2-3 gives the whole variable domain NAGVMQNPRHLVRRRGQEARLRCSPMKGHSHVYWYRQLPEEGLKFMVYLQKENIIDESGMPKERFSAEFPKEGPSILRIQQVVRGDSAAYFCASSPSRPRTSGGYTQYFGPGTRLTVL.

This rearrangement joins TRBV2 to TRBJ2-1; 9 bases match TRBD2. J was trimmed by 2 bases and V by 6 bases; bases with no gene match: 11. Germline CDR1 and CDR2: SNHLY and FYNNEI. There are 17 residues in the CDR3. The CDR3 region has the DNA TGTGCCAGCAGCCCTGTGGGCGGGGGGGCTGCCTACAATGAGCAGTTCTTC. It is translated as CASSPVGGGAAYNEQFF.

The chain employs TRBV12-3 or TRBV12-4 and TRBJ1-6; no definite D call. The CDR3 is 13 residues long. V was trimmed by 6 bases and J by 9 bases, leaving 12 bases between them. CDR3 protein: CASSLGGVSPLHF. CDR3 coding DNA: TGTGCCAGCAGCCTAGGCGGGGTTTCACCCCTCCACTTT.

The rearrangement links TRBV3-1 (or the pseudogene TRBV3-2) to TRBJ2-7; possible D gene TRBD2, 5 bases. Trimming took 0 bases from V and 0 from J, leaving 15 bases between them. CDR3 length: 17 residues. Germline CDR1 reads LGHDT; CDR2 reads YNNKEL (reference sequence). The CDR3 bases are TGTGCCAGCAGCCAAGATTATAGGAGGATCCTCTCCTACGAGCAGTACTTC. The encoded protein is CASSQDYRRILSYEQYF.